This T cell receptor (beta chain) derives from a study of T cells after yellow fever vaccination. At the level of the study: For low cell numbers, libraries were made with SMART-Seq v4 Ultra Low Input.

Study findings and constraints: The secondary T-cell response peaked on day 5, not day 15, but was weaker. Boosting was followed by the reappearance of most primary-vaccination clones (96% CD4, about 90% CD8).

UMIs and a universal primer site were added when TCR cDNA was made by 5'RACE template switching. TCRdb re-called the 5' RACE reads with MiXCR, one entry per CDR3 protein. The sample consists of 30,000 to 40,000 distinct CDR3 sequences, 6.5% to 8% of them appearing once. Germline loops: CDR1 DFQATT, CDR2 SNEGSKA (reference sequence). CDR3 length: 14 residues. V shed 4 bases, J shed 5 bases, and the junction held 5 bases outside the gene matches. This clonotype showed up just a few times. The chain links TRBV20-1 to TRBJ2-2; 9 nucleotides align to TRBD1. The origin of this receptor is a man aged 18-30 years who received the YFV17D yellow fever vaccine. This specimen consisted of PBMCs, either bulk or a sorted T-cell subset (CD4+, CD8+, memory, or dextramer-sorted; not recorded which), obtained on the day of the first yellow fever vaccination. The CDR3 spells CSAIRQGGTGELFF. CDR3 bases: TGCAGTGCTATTAGACAGGGGGGGACCGGGGAGCTGTTTTTT.